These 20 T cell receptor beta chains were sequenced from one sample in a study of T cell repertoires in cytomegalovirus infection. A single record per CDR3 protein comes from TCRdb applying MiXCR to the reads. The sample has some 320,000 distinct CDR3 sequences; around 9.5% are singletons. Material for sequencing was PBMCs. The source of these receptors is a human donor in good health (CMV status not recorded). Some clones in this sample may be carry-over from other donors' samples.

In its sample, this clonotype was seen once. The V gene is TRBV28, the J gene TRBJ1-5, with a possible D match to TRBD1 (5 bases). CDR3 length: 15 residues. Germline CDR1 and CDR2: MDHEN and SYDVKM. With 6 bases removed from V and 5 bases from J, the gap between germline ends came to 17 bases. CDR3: CASSFGGTPDQPQHF. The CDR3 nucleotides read TGTGCCAGCAGCTTTGGCGGGACTCCGGATCAGCCCCAGCATTTT.

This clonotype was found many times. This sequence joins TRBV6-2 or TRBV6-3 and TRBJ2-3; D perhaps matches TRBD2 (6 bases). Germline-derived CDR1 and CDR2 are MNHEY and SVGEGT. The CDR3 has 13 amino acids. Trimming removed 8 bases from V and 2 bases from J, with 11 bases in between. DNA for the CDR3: TGTGCCAGCCACGGACTATCCACAGATACGCAGTATTTT. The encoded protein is CASHGLSTDTQYF.

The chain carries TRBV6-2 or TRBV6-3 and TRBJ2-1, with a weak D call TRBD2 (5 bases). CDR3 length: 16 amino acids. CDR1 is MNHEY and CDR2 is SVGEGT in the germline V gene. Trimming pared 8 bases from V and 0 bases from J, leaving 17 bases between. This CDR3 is CASRPRRSSSYNEQFF. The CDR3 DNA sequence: TGTGCCAGCCGCCCCCGGAGGTCAAGCTCCTACAATGAGCAGTTCTTC.

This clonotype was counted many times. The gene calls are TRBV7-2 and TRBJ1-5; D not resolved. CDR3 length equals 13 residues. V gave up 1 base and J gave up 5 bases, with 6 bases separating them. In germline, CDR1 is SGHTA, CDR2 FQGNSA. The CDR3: CASSLGVDQPQHF. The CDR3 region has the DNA TGTGCCAGCAGCTTAGGGGTAGATCAGCCCCAGCATTTT.

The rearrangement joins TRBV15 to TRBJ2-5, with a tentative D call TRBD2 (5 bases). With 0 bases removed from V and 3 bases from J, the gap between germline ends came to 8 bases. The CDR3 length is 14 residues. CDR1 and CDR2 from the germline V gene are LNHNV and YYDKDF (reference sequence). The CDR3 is CATSRDTGEETQYF. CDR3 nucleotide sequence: TGTGCCACCAGCAGAGATACCGGGGAAGAGACCCAGTACTTC.

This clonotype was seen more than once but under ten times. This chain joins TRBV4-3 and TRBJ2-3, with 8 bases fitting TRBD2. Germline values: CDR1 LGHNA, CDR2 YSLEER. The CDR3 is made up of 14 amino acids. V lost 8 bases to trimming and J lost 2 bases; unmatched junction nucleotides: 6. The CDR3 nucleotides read TGCGCCAGCCGACTAGCGACCACCACAGATACGCAGTATTTT. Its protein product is CASRLATTTDTQYF.

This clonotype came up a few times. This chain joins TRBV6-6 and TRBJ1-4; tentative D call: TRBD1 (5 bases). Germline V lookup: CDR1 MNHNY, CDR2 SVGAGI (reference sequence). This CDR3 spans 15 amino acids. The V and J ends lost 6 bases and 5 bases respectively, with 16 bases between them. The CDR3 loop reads CASSLRGSLNEKLFF. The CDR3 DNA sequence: TGTGCCAGCAGCCTCCGGGGCAGCTTAAATGAAAAACTGTTTTTT.

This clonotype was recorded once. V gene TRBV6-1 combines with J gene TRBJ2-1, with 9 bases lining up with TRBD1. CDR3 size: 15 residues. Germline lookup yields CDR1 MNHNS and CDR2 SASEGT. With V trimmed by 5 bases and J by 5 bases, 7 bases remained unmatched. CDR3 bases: TGTGCCAGCAGTTCCCGGGACAGGGCCCACAATGAGCAGTTCTTC. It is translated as CASSSRDRAHNEQFF.

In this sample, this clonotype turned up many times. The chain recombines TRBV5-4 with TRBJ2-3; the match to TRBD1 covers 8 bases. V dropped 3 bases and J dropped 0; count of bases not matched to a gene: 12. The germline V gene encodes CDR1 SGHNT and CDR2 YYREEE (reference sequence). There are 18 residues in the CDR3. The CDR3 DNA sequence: TGTGCCAGCAGCTACCCCACGACAGGGGAGACTAGCACAGATACGCAGTATTTT. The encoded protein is CASSYPTTGETSTDTQYF.

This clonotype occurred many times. This chain's CDR3 is CATFPLVGGRSTDTQYF. The CDR3 bases are TGTGCCACTTTCCCCTTGGTTGGCGGGAGGAGCACAGATACGCAGTATTTT. The rearrangement links TRBV28 to TRBJ2-3, with 8 bases aligning to TRBD2. The germline V gene has CDR1 MDHEN and CDR2 SYDVKM. J gave up 0 bases and V 10 bases, and 15 bases lay outside the gene matches. The CDR3 spans 17 residues. The full variable domain, in which reference TRBV28 and TRBJ2-3 provide the parts outside the CDR3, is DVKVTQSSRYLVKRTGEKVFLECVQDMDHENMFWYRQDPGLGLRLIYFSYDVKMKEKGDIPEGYSVSREKKERFSLILESASTNQTSMYLCATFPLVGGRSTDTQYFGPGTRLTVL.

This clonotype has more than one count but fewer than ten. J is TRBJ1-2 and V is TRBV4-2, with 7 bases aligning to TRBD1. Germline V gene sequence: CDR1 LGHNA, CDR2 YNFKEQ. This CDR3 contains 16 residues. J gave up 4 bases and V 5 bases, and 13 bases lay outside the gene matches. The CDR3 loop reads CASSEQGSKDSYGYTF. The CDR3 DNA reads TGTGCCAGCAGCGAACAGGGGTCAAAGGATAGCTATGGCTACACCTTC.

The CDR3 loop is CASSQGRNEQFF. The DNA of the CDR3 is TGTGCCAGCAGTCAGGGACGGAATGAGCAGTTCTTC. The rearrangement uses TRBV28 and TRBJ2-1; tentatively, D is TRBD1 or TRBD2 (5 bases each). Germline V CDR1 and CDR2: MDHEN, SYDVKM. This CDR3 is built from 12 residues. V lost 5 bases and J lost 7, with 9 bases in between.

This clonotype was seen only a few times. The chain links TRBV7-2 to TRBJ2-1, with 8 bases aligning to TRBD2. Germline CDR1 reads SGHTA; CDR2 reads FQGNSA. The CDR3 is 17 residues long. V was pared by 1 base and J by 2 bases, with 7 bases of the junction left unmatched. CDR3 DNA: TGTGCCAGCAGCTTAGGCCCCTATAGCGGGACCTACAATGAGCAGTTCTTC. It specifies CASSLGPYSGTYNEQFF. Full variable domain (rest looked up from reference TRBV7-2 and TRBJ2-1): GAGVSQSPSNKVTEKGKDVELRCDPISGHTALYWYRQSLGQGLEFLIYFQGNSAPDKSGLPSDRFSAERTGGSVSTLTIQRTQQEDSAVYLCASSLGPYSGTYNEQFFGPGTRLTVL.

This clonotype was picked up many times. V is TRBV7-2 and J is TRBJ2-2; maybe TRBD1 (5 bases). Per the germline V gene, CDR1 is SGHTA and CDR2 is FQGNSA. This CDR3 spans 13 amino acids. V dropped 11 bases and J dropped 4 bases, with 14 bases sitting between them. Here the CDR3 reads CAQGAYVTGELFF. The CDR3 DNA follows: TGTGCCCAAGGGGCCTATGTCACCGGGGAGCTGTTTTTT.

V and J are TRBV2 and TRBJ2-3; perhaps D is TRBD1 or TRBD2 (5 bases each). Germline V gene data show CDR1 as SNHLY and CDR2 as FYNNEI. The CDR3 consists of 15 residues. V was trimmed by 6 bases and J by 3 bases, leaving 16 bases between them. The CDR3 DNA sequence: TGTGCCAGCAGACCAGGGACCTTGGGGACAGATACGCAGTATTTT. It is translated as CASRPGTLGTDTQYF.

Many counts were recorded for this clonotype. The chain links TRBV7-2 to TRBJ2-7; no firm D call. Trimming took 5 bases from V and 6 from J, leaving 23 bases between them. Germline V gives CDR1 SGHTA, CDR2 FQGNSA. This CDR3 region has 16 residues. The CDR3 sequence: CASSQPPVLSPREQYF. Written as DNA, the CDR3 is TGTGCCAGCAGCCAACCTCCGGTATTGAGCCCCCGCGAGCAGTACTTC.

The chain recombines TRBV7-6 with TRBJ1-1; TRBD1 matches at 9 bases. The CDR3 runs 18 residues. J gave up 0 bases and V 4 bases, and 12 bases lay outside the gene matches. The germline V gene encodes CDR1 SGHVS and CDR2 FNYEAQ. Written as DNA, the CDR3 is TGTGCCAGCAGCTCTCCAGGGGGGACAGGGACCTTGAACACTGAAGCTTTCTTT. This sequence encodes CASSSPGGTGTLNTEAFF.

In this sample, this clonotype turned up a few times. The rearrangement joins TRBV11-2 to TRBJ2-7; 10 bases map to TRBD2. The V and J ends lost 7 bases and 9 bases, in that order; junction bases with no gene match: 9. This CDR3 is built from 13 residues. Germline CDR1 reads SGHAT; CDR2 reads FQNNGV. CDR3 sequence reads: CASNLAGVTRQYF. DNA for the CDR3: TGTGCCAGCAATCTAGCGGGAGTAACAAGGCAGTACTTC.

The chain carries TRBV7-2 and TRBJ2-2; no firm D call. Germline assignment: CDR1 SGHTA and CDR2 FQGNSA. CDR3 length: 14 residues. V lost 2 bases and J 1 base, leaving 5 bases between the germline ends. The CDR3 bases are TGTGCCAGCAGCTTATCGTTGAACACCGGGGAGCTGTTTTTT. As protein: CASSLSLNTGELFF.

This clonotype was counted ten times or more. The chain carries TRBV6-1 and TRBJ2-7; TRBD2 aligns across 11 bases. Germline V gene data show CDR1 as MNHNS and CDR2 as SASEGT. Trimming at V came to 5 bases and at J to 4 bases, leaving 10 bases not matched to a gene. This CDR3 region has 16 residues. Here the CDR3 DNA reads TGTGCCAGCAGTCAACTAGCGGGGGTAAATTCTTACGAGCAGTACTTC. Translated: CASSQLAGVNSYEQYF.